Sequencing of this TCR beta chain was carried out in a study of cytomegalovirus exposure and HLA in healthy donors. Trimming removed 7 bases at V and 5 bases at J, with 20 bases between. The germline V gene has CDR1 MNHEY and CDR2 SVGAGI. The CDR3 spans 15 residues. Regarding the study as a whole: Apart from CMV serostatus, no immune exposure information was available. In a later analysis, specific HLA alleles were associated with around 17,000 TCR beta sequences at a 0.05 false discovery rate. In a later analysis, several top co-occurrence clusters appeared linked to parvovirus B19, influenza, CMV and Epstein-Barr virus.

PCR used 60 Vbeta primers and 13 Jbeta primers. Original analysis: Unique TCR beta chains totaled roughly 79 million in a later count, with roughly 10 million of them shared. Clones were read by immunoSEQ multiplex PCR, and TCRdb kept only the in-frame ones, dropping some. Clone size and V and J calls were adopted from that table, with D and trimming inferred from the DNA. Its clone listing holds tens of thousands of clones. A word on this clone: What it binds is not known.

The sequence derives from a woman aged 45-65 years in good health and CMV-seropositive. The specimen sequenced was PBMCs. The gene calls are TRBV6-5 and TRBJ1-1, with D perhaps TRBD1 (6 bases). Here the CDR3 reads CASTGDRWSRTEAFF. The CDR3 DNA sequence: TGTGCCAGCACCGGAGACAGGTGGTCGAGGACTGAAGCTTTCTTT.